A single sample is the source of the 17 T cell receptor beta chains below, sequenced in a study of beta chain features in type 1 diabetes. General study findings and limits: Type 1 diabetes patients had moderately but significantly shorter TCRB CDR3s in all four CD4+ subsets.

Their recognized antigens are unknown. The isolated RNA, all of it, was reverse transcribed, so expressed TCRB transcripts were what got sequenced. TCRdb's table, derived via immunoSEQ multiplex PCR, lists solely in-frame clones and lacks some. There are roughly 180,000 clones in the sample; 7.8% occur only once, and 0.94% lies in the top ten. Material for sequencing was central memory CD4+ T cells from blood. All receptors come from a woman aged 40 to 50 with type 1 diabetes.

The chain uses TRBV30 and TRBJ2-7, with a tentative D call TRBD2 (6 bases). There are 12 residues in the CDR3. Germline-derived CDR1 and CDR2 are GTSNPN and SVGIG (reference sequence). The V end lost 3 bases, the J end lost 4 bases, and 10 bases lay between the germline ends. The CDR3 region is CAWRRGRYEQYF. CDR3 DNA sequence: TGTGCCTGGAGACGGGGGAGGTACGAGCAGTACTTC.

This clone was picked up a small number of times. The J gene is TRBJ1-1, the V gene TRBV5-1; D unclear. V lost 1 base and J 3 bases, leaving 7 bases between the germline ends. Germline CDR1 and CDR2: SGHRS and YFSETQ. The CDR3 sequence is 13 residues long. CDR3 DNA: TGCGCCAGCAGCTTGAGCTCCTACACTGAAGCTTTCTTT. It is translated as CASSLSSYTEAFF.

This clone was detected a few times. The chain recombines TRBV6-6 with TRBJ2-1; 11 bases are a match to TRBD2. Germline assignment: CDR1 MNHNY and CDR2 SVGAGI (reference sequence). V shed 5 bases, J shed 8 bases, and the junction held 2 bases outside the gene matches. The CDR3 is 13 residues long. The CDR3 DNA reads TGTGCCAGCAGTCGTAGCGGGAGGGATGAGCAGTTCTTC. This sequence encodes CASSRSGRDEQFF.

The rearrangement links TRBV5-1 to TRBJ1-2, with TRBD1 identical over 8 bases. This CDR3 spans 16 amino acids. Per the germline V gene, CDR1 is SGHRS and CDR2 is YFSETQ. V lost 5 bases and J lost 2; bases outside the gene matches: 11. The CDR3 nucleotides read TGCGCCAGCAGGGGGGCGCCAGGGGGCGCGAACTATGGCTACACCTTC. Protein product: CASRGAPGGANYGYTF.

CDR3 amino acids: CASSLGTGTYEAFF. The CDR3 region has the DNA TGTGCCAGCAGCTTGGGGACAGGTACCTATGAAGCTTTCTTT. The chain uses TRBV5-4 and TRBJ1-1; 7 positions agree with TRBD1. Losses at the gene ends were 0 bases for V and 7 bases for J; bases not matched to a gene: 6. Germline-derived CDR1 and CDR2 are SGHNT and YYREEE (reference sequence). CDR3 length: 14 residues.

This clone showed up just once. V gene TRBV6-6 combines with J gene TRBJ1-4, with TRBD1 matching 12 bases. The V gene end was trimmed by 7 bases and the J gene end by 7 bases; junction bases not matched to a gene: 7. This CDR3 contains 15 residues. Germline CDR1 reads MNHNY; CDR2 reads SVGAGI (reference sequence). The CDR3 DNA sequence: TGTGCCAGCACCTCCGGGACAGGGGGCGTTGAAAAACTGTTTTTT. Translation gives CASTSGTGGVEKLFF.

This clone came up a few times. Germline and junction disagree at one end, which may indicate a read error. The V gene is TRBV7-2, the J gene TRBJ2-7, with TRBD1 identical over 9 bases. This CDR3 has 14 residues. From germline, CDR1 is SGHTA and CDR2 FQGNSA. As DNA, the CDR3 is TGCGCCAGCAGCCCGCGGACAGGGGCACACGAGCAGTACTTC. It specifies CASSPRTGAHEQYF.

The V gene is TRBV10-3, the J gene TRBJ2-1; 9 bases line up with TRBD1. The CDR3 length is 13 residues. The V gene end was trimmed by 9 bases and the J gene end by 6 bases; junction bases not matched to a gene: 6. The germline V gene has CDR1 ENHRY and CDR2 SYGVKD. In DNA form, the CDR3 reads TGTGCCATGGGCGGGACAGGGTTCAATGAGCAGTTCTTC. Amino acid sequence: CAMGGTGFNEQFF.

This chain connects TRBV6-6 to TRBJ2-2, with 7 positions matching TRBD2. With V trimmed by 8 bases and J by 7 bases, 7 bases remained unmatched. Germline lookup yields CDR1 MNHNY and CDR2 SVGAGI (reference sequence). This CDR3 contains 13 residues. The chain's CDR3 is CASHYGGSGELFF. As DNA, the CDR3 is TGTGCCAGCCACTACGGGGGGAGCGGGGAGCTGTTTTTT.

The table lists this clone with a few counts. V usage is TRBV19 and J usage is TRBJ2-7; TRBD1 aligns across 9 bases. CDR1 is LNHDA and CDR2 is SQIVND in the germline V gene (reference sequence). The CDR3 is 14 amino acids. V dropped 8 bases and J dropped 0; count of bases not matched to a gene: 5. CDR3 nucleotide sequence: TGTGCCAGTCGGGACAGGGCCAACTCCTACGAGCAGTACTTC. Residues: CASRDRANSYEQYF.

This clone was seen a handful of times. CDR3 sequence (DNA): TGTGCCAGCAGTGAGGGACTAGCGTCCTACGAGCAGTACTTC. Amino acids: CASSEGLASYEQYF. This chain connects TRBV6-1 to TRBJ2-7, with 10 bases that match TRBD2. The germline gives CDR1 MNHNS, CDR2 SASEGT. The V gene end was trimmed by 3 bases and the J gene end by 1 base; junction bases not matched to a gene: 0. This CDR3 region has 14 residues.

The rearrangement links TRBV19 to TRBJ1-2, with a weak D call TRBD1 (6 bases). The V gene lost 2 bases and the J gene lost 4 bases, with 11 bases spanning the gap. The V gene's germline CDR1 is LNHDA and CDR2 SQIVND (reference sequence). This CDR3 spans 14 amino acids. CDR3 amino acids: CASSISTGIYGYTF. The DNA of the CDR3 is TGTGCCAGTAGTATATCCACAGGGATCTATGGCTACACCTTC.

This clone was picked up a small number of times. The rearrangement uses TRBV30 and TRBJ1-3; D call uncertain. The V gene lost 2 bases and the J gene lost 1 base, with 12 bases spanning the gap. The CDR3 is made up of 15 amino acids. Germline CDR1 is GTSNPN and CDR2 is SVGIG (reference sequence). This CDR3 is CAWSPPDISGNTIYF. The DNA of the CDR3 is TGTGCCTGGAGTCCCCCCGACATATCTGGAAACACCATATATTTT.

This clone showed up just a few times. The rearrangement uses TRBV7-8 and TRBJ1-5; D is perhaps TRBD1 (5 bases). This CDR3 contains 14 residues. V was shortened by 1 base and J by 5 bases, with 9 bases between the two germline ends. Per the germline V gene, CDR1 is SGHVS and CDR2 is FQNEAQ. The DNA for the CDR3 is TGTGCCAGCAGCTTAGTAGACAGAGATCAGCCCCAGCATTTT. Its translation: CASSLVDRDQPQHF.

This chain uses TRBV28 with TRBJ1-2; 7 nucleotides match TRBD1. The ends lost 2 bases at V and 8 bases at J; junction bases unmatched: 5. The CDR3 covers 13 residues. In germline, CDR1 is MDHEN, CDR2 SYDVKM. CDR3 sequence (DNA): TGTGCCAGCAGTTTAGGAGGGGGCTGGGGCTACACCTTC. Residues: CASSLGGGWGYTF.

The rearrangement joins TRBV5-1 to TRBJ1-4; 9 positions agree with TRBD1. With V trimmed by 6 bases and J by 8 bases, 8 bases remained unmatched. CDR3 length equals 14 residues. Looked up from germline, CDR1 is SGHRS and CDR2 is YFSETQ. Written as DNA, the CDR3 is TGCGCCAGCAAAGTTGGGACAGGGAACGAAAAACTGTTTTTT. Amino acids: CASKVGTGNEKLFF.

This clone occurred a few times. The chain uses TRBV30 and TRBJ2-7, with D hard to call. The V gene lost 5 bases and the J gene lost 0 bases, with 8 bases spanning the gap. Germline values: CDR1 GTSNPN, CDR2 SVGIG (reference sequence). This CDR3 has 12 residues. CDR3 residues: CAWVSYSYEQYF. The CDR3 region has the DNA TGTGCCTGGGTTTCGTACTCCTACGAGCAGTACTTC.